This T cell receptor beta chain was recovered during a study of T-cell reconstitution after alpha-beta-depleted transplantation in children. Study-level points and caveats: There were some patients whose high TCRbeta diversity at day 60 came from surviving recipient T cells and thymic progenitors.

Library preparation (for TCRbeta) was performed with unique molecular identifiers. MiXCR, applied by TCRdb to the PCR reads, yields one record per CDR3 protein. Of 25,000 to 30,000 distinct CDR3 sequences listed, 5% to 7% are singletons. The table lists this clonotype with a few counts. Antigen unknown. The germline gives CDR1 SGHTA, CDR2 FQGNSA. The CDR3 sequence is 13 residues long. V lost 2 bases and J 5 bases, leaving 9 bases between the germline ends. The rearrangement uses TRBV7-2 and TRBJ2-5; no reliable D call. The receptor comes from a male patient younger than 18 who had a stem cell transplant for acute myeloid leukemia, so the T cells may come from the graft donor. The material sequenced was PBMCs, mostly from graft donor cells, taken 180 days after TCRalphabeta/CD19-depleted stem cell transplant. CDR3 amino acids: CASSLPGSETQYF. CDR3 DNA: TGTGCCAGCAGCTTACCAGGATCCGAGACCCAGTACTTC.